Presented here are 8 T cell receptor beta chains from one specimen sequenced in a study of long-term antiretroviral therapy in people with HIV. They ran version v3.0 of the immunoSEQ assay at survey level. This table comes from immunoSEQ multiplex PCR, and its TCRdb copy is limited to in-frame clones, with some not included. Of around 20,000 clones in the sample, about 81% are singletons; the top ten hold roughly 13%. The starting material was unsorted PBMCs, obtained 0.3 years after starting antiretroviral therapy. These receptor sequences come from a woman aged 50 to 65 with HIV.

This chain uses TRBV2 with TRBJ2-1; D not certain. This CDR3 has 11 amino acids. Trimming shortened V by 6 bases and J by 10 bases, and 10 bases separated the two germline ends. Germline lookup yields CDR1 SNHLY and CDR2 FYNNEI. The CDR3 is CASSPPPEQFF. The CDR3 bases are TGTGCCAGCAGCCCACCCCCCGAGCAGTTCTTC. Full variable domain (remainder filled in from reference TRBV2 and TRBJ2-1): EPEVTQTPSHQVTQMGQEVILRCVPISNHLYFYWYRQILGQKVEFLVSFYNNEISEKSEIFDDQFSVERPDGSNFTLKIRSTKLEDSAMYFCASSPPPEQFFGPGTRLTVL.

The rearrangement uses TRBV7-2 and TRBJ2-2; 10 bases map to TRBD1. This CDR3 is 18 amino acids long. Germline CDR1 SGHTA, CDR2 FQGNSA. The J segment lost 3 bases and the V segment lost 2 bases, leaving 9 bases of the junction unmatched. This CDR3 is CASSLQRQGASYTGELFF. Here the CDR3 DNA reads TGTGCCAGCAGCTTACAAAGACAGGGGGCCTCGTACACCGGGGAGCTGTTTTTT.

By proportion, this clone is medium-sized. This sequence joins TRBV9 and TRBJ2-1; weak D call: TRBD1 (5 bases). Trimming removed 4 bases at V and 3 bases at J, with 8 bases between. The germline V gene encodes CDR1 SGDLS and CDR2 YYNGEE. This CDR3 is 13 amino acids long. The CDR3 bases are TGTGCCAGCAGCTCAGGGAACTACAATGAGCAGTTCTTC. This sequence encodes CASSSGNYNEQFF.

This CDR3 reads CAWELRRGISLSYTF. In DNA form, the CDR3 reads TGTGCCTGGGAGCTTCGGCGGGGGATTTCCTTAAGCTACACCTTC. The V and J genes are TRBV30 and TRBJ1-2; D is perhaps TRBD1 (5 bases). V lost 5 bases and J lost 9, with 25 bases in between. The CDR3 loop spans 15 amino acids. CDR1 GTSNPN and CDR2 SVGIG come from the germline V gene (reference sequence).

In its sample, this clone is medium-sized. This rearrangement joins TRBV5-1 to TRBJ1-1; no clear D gene. The V and J ends lost 4 bases and 0 bases respectively, with 7 bases between them. Germline CDR1 reads SGHRS; CDR2 reads YFSETQ. CDR3 length: 13 amino acids. This CDR3 is CASSVGMNTEAFF. The CDR3 bases are TGCGCCAGCAGCGTAGGCATGAACACTGAAGCTTTCTTT.

This sequence joins TRBV6-1 and TRBJ1-6; 8 nucleotides line up with TRBD1. Germline CDR1 reads MNHNS; CDR2 reads SASEGT. This CDR3 is 14 amino acids long. V was clipped by 10 bases and J by 9 bases; unmatched bases: 11. CDR3 DNA sequence: TGTGCCACCAAGCTCGGGGGGACAGGTTCACCCCTCCACTTT. It is translated as CATKLGGTGSPLHF.

The rearrangement links TRBV7-2 to TRBJ2-6; D is unclear. This CDR3 region has 13 residues. Germline CDR1 SGHTA, CDR2 FQGNSA. Trimming stripped 2 bases from V and 2 bases from J, with 1 base between. CDR3 bases: TGTGCCAGCAGCTTACCTGGGGCCAACGTCCTGACTTTC. Protein sequence: CASSLPGANVLTF.

The chain employs TRBV19 and TRBJ2-7; 7 bases fit TRBD1. The CDR3 covers 12 residues. The trim removed 6 bases at V and 3 bases at J, leaving 2 bases unmatched. CDR1 and CDR2 from the germline V gene are LNHDA and SQIVND (reference sequence). The CDR3 DNA reads as TGTGCCAGTAGGGACAGGAACTACGAGCAGTACGTC. The encoded protein is CASRDRNYEQYV.